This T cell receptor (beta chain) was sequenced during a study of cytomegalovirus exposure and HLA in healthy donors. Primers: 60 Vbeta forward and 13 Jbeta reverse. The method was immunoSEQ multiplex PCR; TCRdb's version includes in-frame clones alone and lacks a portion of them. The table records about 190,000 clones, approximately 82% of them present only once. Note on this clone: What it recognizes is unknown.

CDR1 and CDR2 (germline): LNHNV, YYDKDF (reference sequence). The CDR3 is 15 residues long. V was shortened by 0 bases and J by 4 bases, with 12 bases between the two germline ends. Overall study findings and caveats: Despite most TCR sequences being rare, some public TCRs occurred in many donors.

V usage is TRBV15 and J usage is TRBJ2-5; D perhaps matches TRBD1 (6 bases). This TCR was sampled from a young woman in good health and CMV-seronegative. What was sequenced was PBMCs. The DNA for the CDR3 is TGTGCCACCAGCAGAGATCGCACAGGGCCAGAGACCCAGTACTTC. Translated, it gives CATSRDRTGPETQYF.